Listed below are T cell receptor beta chains from one sample, sequenced in a study of blood T cell repertoires in COVID-19. TCRdb's copy holds only in-frame clones and misses some; the assay was immunoSEQ multiplex PCR. This sample has approximately 15,000 clones, with more than 80% found just once. Specimen: peripheral blood. The receptors come from a human donor in a cohort sampled during active COVID-19. CDR3s include the opening cysteine and the closing phenylalanine or tryptophan. A D gene is named only where the DNA matches it firmly. Clone size is shown for a subset of rows, as once, few, many or a class of expanded clone.

clone size: NA; D gene: NA; CDR3 length: 15; V gene: TRBV19; J gene: TRBJ1-4; CDR3 DNA: TGTGCCAGTAGAGAGCTCGCCGGGGTAGGTGAAAAACTGTTTTTT; CDR3 protein: CASRELAGVGEKLFF
clone size: NA; D gene: TRBD1; CDR3 length: 16; V gene: TRBV3-1/TRBV3-2; J gene: TRBJ2-3; CDR3 DNA: TGTGCCAGCAGACAAGAGCAAGGGGGCGGATCGACTACGCAGTATTTT; CDR3 protein: CASRQEQGGGSTTQYF
clone size: few; D gene: NA; CDR3 length: 13; V gene: TRBV29-1; J gene: TRBJ2-7; CDR3 DNA: TGCAGCGTTGAAGTAGGGGCCTCCTACGAGCAGTACTTC; CDR3 protein: CSVEVGASYEQYF
clone size: NA; D gene: NA; CDR3 length: 15; V gene: TRBV5-1; J gene: TRBJ2-7; CDR3 DNA: TGCGCCAGCAGCCCCAGAACAGGGTCGTCCTACGAGCAGTACTTC; CDR3 protein: CASSPRTGSSYEQYF
clone size: NA; D gene: NA; CDR3 length: 12; V gene: TRBV29-1; J gene: TRBJ1-2; CDR3 DNA: TGCAGCGTTAAGGGAGGGACAACAGGCTACACCTTC; CDR3 protein: CSVKGGTTGYTF
clone size: NA; D gene: TRBD1; CDR3 length: 15; V gene: TRBV5-1; J gene: TRBJ2-2; CDR3 DNA: TGCGCCAGCAGCTCGGACAGGGGTAGGACCGGGGAGCTGTTTTTT; CDR3 protein: CASSSDRGRTGELFF
clone size: NA; D gene: NA; CDR3 length: 12; V gene: TRBV15; J gene: TRBJ1-1; CDR3 DNA: TGTGCCACCAGCGCGCACAACACTGAAGCTTTCTTT; CDR3 protein: CATSAHNTEAFF
clone size: NA; D gene: TRBD1; CDR3 length: 16; V gene: TRBV5-1; J gene: TRBJ2-7; CDR3 DNA: TGCGCCAGCAGCTTGGGAGGGACAGGGGGCTTTAACGAGCAGTACTTC; CDR3 protein: CASSLGGTGGFNEQYF
clone size: once; D gene: NA; CDR3 length: 15; V gene: TRBV5-1; J gene: TRBJ2-1; CDR3 DNA: TGCGCCAGCAGCTTGGCGGCGGGCTCCTACAATGAGCAGTTCTTC; CDR3 protein: CASSLAAGSYNEQFF
clone size: NA; D gene: NA; CDR3 length: 15; V gene: TRBV15; J gene: TRBJ1-1; CDR3 DNA: TGTGCCACCAGCAGTGGTGGGCGCAGGAACACTGAAGCTTTCTTT; CDR3 protein: CATSSGGRRNTEAFF
clone size: NA; D gene: NA; CDR3 length: 14; V gene: TRBV6-5; J gene: TRBJ2-2; CDR3 DNA: TGTGCCAGCAGTTCCGAGGGGGTCCCCGGGGAGCTGTTTTTT; CDR3 protein: CASSSEGVPGELFF
clone size: NA; D gene: NA; CDR3 length: 15; V gene: TRBV19; J gene: TRBJ1-3; CDR3 DNA: TGTGCCAGTAAGAACGACGGACTCTCTGGAAACACCATATATTTT; CDR3 protein: CASKNDGLSGNTIYF
clone size: NA; D gene: NA; CDR3 length: 14; V gene: TRBV4-2; J gene: TRBJ1-2; CDR3 DNA: TGTGCCAGCAGCCTTGAGGCGGGGGACTATGGCTACACCTTC; CDR3 protein: CASSLEAGDYGYTF
clone size: once; D gene: NA; CDR3 length: 13; V gene: TRBV10-1; J gene: TRBJ1-2; CDR3 DNA: TGCGCCAGCAGTGAGTACAGGATCTATGGCTACACCTTC; CDR3 protein: CASSEYRIYGYTF
clone size: NA; D gene: TRBD2; CDR3 length: 16; V gene: TRBV7-9; J gene: TRBJ2-3; CDR3 DNA: TGTGCCAGCAGCCCCGGACTAGCGGGGGGAACAGATACGCAGTATTTT; CDR3 protein: CASSPGLAGGTDTQYF
clone size: NA; D gene: TRBD1; CDR3 length: 14; V gene: TRBV5-6; J gene: TRBJ1-6; CDR3 DNA: TGTGCCAGCAGCTTTACAGGGGCGTATTCACCCCTCCACTTT; CDR3 protein: CASSFTGAYSPLHF
clone size: few; D gene: TRBD1; CDR3 length: 17; V gene: TRBV7-3; J gene: TRBJ1-3; CDR3 DNA: TGTGCCAGCAGCCTACAGGGGGGCCTTAGCTCTGGAAACACCATATATTTT; CDR3 protein: CASSLQGGLSSGNTIYF
clone size: NA; D gene: TRBD1; CDR3 length: 16; V gene: TRBV15; J gene: TRBJ1-5; CDR3 DNA: TGTGCCACCAGCAGTGCAGGGGGCGCAGGGAATCAGCCCCAGCATTTT; CDR3 protein: CATSSAGGAGNQPQHF
clone size: NA; D gene: NA; CDR3 length: 14; V gene: TRBV19; J gene: TRBJ2-7; CDR3 DNA: TGTGCCAGTAGTTTGCAGGCCCGCTCCTACGAGCAGTACTTC; CDR3 protein: CASSLQARSYEQYF
clone size: NA; D gene: TRBD1; CDR3 length: 17; V gene: TRBV5-1; J gene: TRBJ2-7; CDR3 DNA: TGCGCCAGCAGGGGAGGGACAGGGGTTTCCAGCTCCTACGAGCAGTACTTC; CDR3 protein: CASRGGTGVSSSYEQYF
clone size: NA; D gene: NA; CDR3 length: 11; V gene: TRBV19; J gene: TRBJ2-5; CDR3 DNA: TGTGCCAGTTTTAATGAGGGGACCCAGTACTTC; CDR3 protein: CASFNEGTQYF
clone size: NA; D gene: TRBD1; CDR3 length: 16; V gene: TRBV19; J gene: TRBJ1-2; CDR3 DNA: TGTGCCAGTACCCAATCACCGGGACAGGGAGCCACTGACTACACCTTC; CDR3 protein: CASTQSPGQGATDYTF
clone size: NA; D gene: TRBD2; CDR3 length: 17; V gene: TRBV30; J gene: TRBJ2-1; CDR3 DNA: TGTGCCTGGATGACTAGCGGGGATACGAGCTCCTACAATGAGCAGTTCTTC; CDR3 protein: CAWMTSGDTSSYNEQFF
clone size: NA; D gene: NA; CDR3 length: 12; V gene: TRBV18; J gene: TRBJ1-2; CDR3 DNA: TGTGCCAGCTCACCCGACAGCGATGGCTACACCTTC; CDR3 protein: CASSPDSDGYTF
clone size: NA; D gene: NA; CDR3 length: 16; V gene: TRBV10-3; J gene: TRBJ1-4; CDR3 DNA: TGTGCCATCAGTGAGTCATTTGGGGGGACTAATGAAAAACTGTTTTTT; CDR3 protein: CAISESFGGTNEKLFF
clone size: few; D gene: TRBD1; CDR3 length: 12; V gene: TRBV19; J gene: TRBJ1-5; CDR3 DNA: TGTGCCACCGGGGACAGGGCTCAGCCCCAGCATTTT; CDR3 protein: CATGDRAQPQHF
clone size: NA; D gene: NA; CDR3 length: 13; V gene: TRBV30; J gene: TRBJ1-2; CDR3 DNA: TGTGCCTGGATGGCGGAATCTAACTATGGCTACACCTTC; CDR3 protein: CAWMAESNYGYTF
clone size: NA; D gene: NA; CDR3 length: 17; V gene: TRBV6-1; J gene: TRBJ1-3; CDR3 DNA: TGTGCCAGCAGTGAAAGGACAGACCGCTCCTCTGGAAACACCATATATTTT; CDR3 protein: CASSERTDRSSGNTIYF
clone size: NA; D gene: TRBD2; CDR3 length: 16; V gene: TRBV6-5; J gene: TRBJ2-1; CDR3 DNA: TGTGCCAGCAGTTACCTCGGACTAGCGGGGGACAATGAGCAGTTCTTC; CDR3 protein: CASSYLGLAGDNEQFF
clone size: NA; D gene: TRBD2; CDR3 length: 16; V gene: TRBV7-2; J gene: TRBJ2-4; CDR3 DNA: TGTGCCAGCAGCTCTAGCGGGGGTCAGGTCTCAAACATTCAGTACTTC; CDR3 protein: CASSSSGGQVSNIQYF
clone size: NA; D gene: TRBD2; CDR3 length: 15; V gene: TRBV4-1; J gene: TRBJ2-7; CDR3 DNA: TGCGCCAGCAGCCAAGTAGCGGGGGTGAGGTACGAGCAGTACTTC; CDR3 protein: CASSQVAGVRYEQYF
clone size: NA; D gene: TRBD1; CDR3 length: 18; V gene: TRBV4-1; J gene: TRBJ2-5; CDR3 DNA: TGCGCCAGCAGCCAAGATTTTTATGGGACAGGGGTAATGGAGACCCAGTACTTC; CDR3 protein: CASSQDFYGTGVMETQYF
clone size: NA; D gene: NA; CDR3 length: 13; V gene: TRBV7-2; J gene: TRBJ2-3; CDR3 DNA: TGTGCCAGCAGCTTAGTGCGCCCCGGTACGCAGTATTTT; CDR3 protein: CASSLVRPGTQYF
clone size: NA; D gene: TRBD1; CDR3 length: 14; V gene: TRBV11-2; J gene: TRBJ1-5; CDR3 DNA: TGTGCCAGCAGCCCGACAGGGTTCAATCAGCCCCAGCATTTT; CDR3 protein: CASSPTGFNQPQHF
clone size: NA; D gene: NA; CDR3 length: 15; V gene: TRBV7-8; J gene: TRBJ1-4; CDR3 DNA: TGTGCCAGCAGCTTAGGTGGACAGACTCGTGAAAAACTGTTTTTT; CDR3 protein: CASSLGGQTREKLFF
clone size: NA; D gene: TRBD1; CDR3 length: 15; V gene: TRBV3-1/TRBV3-2; J gene: TRBJ1-1; CDR3 DNA: TGTGCCAGCAGCCTGCCGGGACAGATGAACACTGAAGCTTTCTTT; CDR3 protein: CASSLPGQMNTEAFF
clone size: NA; D gene: NA; CDR3 length: 12; V gene: TRBV6-2/TRBV6-3; J gene: TRBJ2-2; CDR3 DNA: TGTGCCAGCAGCCTATTCACCGGGGAGCTGTTTTTT; CDR3 protein: CASSLFTGELFF
clone size: NA; D gene: TRBD1; CDR3 length: 15; V gene: TRBV19; J gene: TRBJ1-2; CDR3 DNA: TGTGCCAGTAGTAGCGACAGGGGGCGCGTCAATGGCTACACCTTC; CDR3 protein: CASSSDRGRVNGYTF
clone size: NA; D gene: TRBD1; CDR3 length: 19; V gene: TRBV4-1; J gene: TRBJ1-1; CDR3 DNA: TGCGCCAGCAGCCAAGATTGGGGAGGGACAGGGGCTTCTAACACTGAAGCTTTCTTT; CDR3 protein: CASSQDWGGTGASNTEAFF
clone size: NA; D gene: NA; CDR3 length: 15; V gene: TRBV4-2; J gene: TRBJ1-2; CDR3 DNA: TGTGCCAGCAGCCAAGACCCGGGTTTGGCGGATGGCTACACCTTC; CDR3 protein: CASSQDPGLADGYTF
clone size: NA; D gene: TRBD1; CDR3 length: 15; V gene: TRBV5-4; J gene: TRBJ1-2; CDR3 DNA: TGTGCCAGCAGCCGGGACAGGTATCCTAACTATGGCTACACCTTC; CDR3 protein: CASSRDRYPNYGYTF
clone size: NA; D gene: TRBD1; CDR3 length: 14; V gene: TRBV5-1; J gene: TRBJ2-1; CDR3 DNA: TGCGCCAGCAGCATCCGGGACAGGGTCAATGAGCAGTTCTTC; CDR3 protein: CASSIRDRVNEQFF
clone size: NA; D gene: TRBD1; CDR3 length: 15; V gene: TRBV6-5; J gene: TRBJ1-4; CDR3 DNA: TGTGCCAGCAGTTACTCGAGGGACAGGGGACTGGAACTGTTTTTT; CDR3 protein: CASSYSRDRGLELFF
clone size: NA; D gene: TRBD1; CDR3 length: 12; V gene: TRBV12-3/TRBV12-4; J gene: TRBJ1-1; CDR3 DNA: TGTGCCAGCAGTTTAAAGGACAGGGGAGCTTTCTTT; CDR3 protein: CASSLKDRGAFF
clone size: once; D gene: NA; CDR3 length: 15; V gene: TRBV18; J gene: TRBJ1-1; CDR3 DNA: TGTGCCAGCTCCCCGTTCCGCGAGATGAACACTGAAGCTTTCTTT; CDR3 protein: CASSPFREMNTEAFF
clone size: NA; D gene: NA; CDR3 length: 18; V gene: TRBV9; J gene: TRBJ1-3; CDR3 DNA: TGTGCCAGCAGCTCGACCTGGGGGGGAGTGGGCTCTGGAAACACCATATATTTT; CDR3 protein: CASSSTWGGVGSGNTIYF
clone size: NA; D gene: TRBD1; CDR3 length: 15; V gene: TRBV5-1; J gene: TRBJ1-3; CDR3 DNA: TGCGCCAGCAGCCCAGACAGGGTCTCTGGAAACACCATATATTTT; CDR3 protein: CASSPDRVSGNTIYF
clone size: NA; D gene: TRBD2; CDR3 length: 16; V gene: TRBV5-1; J gene: TRBJ2-7; CDR3 DNA: TGCGCCAGCAGCTTGGCCCCCGGGGGGTTGTCCTACGAGCAGTACTTC; CDR3 protein: CASSLAPGGLSYEQYF
clone size: NA; D gene: NA; CDR3 length: 16; V gene: TRBV11-2; J gene: TRBJ2-3; CDR3 DNA: TGTGCCAGCAGCTTAGATCTTGGCGGTAACACAGATACGCAGTATTTT; CDR3 protein: CASSLDLGGNTDTQYF
clone size: NA; D gene: NA; CDR3 length: 12; V gene: TRBV19; J gene: TRBJ1-3; CDR3 DNA: TGTGCCAGTAGTATGAGCGGAAACACCATATATTTT; CDR3 protein: CASSMSGNTIYF
clone size: NA; D gene: NA; CDR3 length: 15; V gene: TRBV5-1; J gene: TRBJ1-2; CDR3 DNA: TGCGCCAGCAGCTTGGAAGGGACATGGGACTATGGCTACACCTTC; CDR3 protein: CASSLEGTWDYGYTF
clone size: NA; D gene: TRBD1; CDR3 length: 16; V gene: TRBV6-5; J gene: TRBJ1-1; CDR3 DNA: TGTGCCAGCAGTTACCGACAGGGAGTCATGAACACTGAAGCTTTCTTT; CDR3 protein: CASSYRQGVMNTEAFF
clone size: NA; D gene: NA; CDR3 length: 18; V gene: TRBV18; J gene: TRBJ2-3; CDR3 DNA: TGTGCCAGCTCCAGGGACACCCCCAGGGTTTCGGGCACAGATACGCAGTATTTT; CDR3 protein: CASSRDTPRVSGTDTQYF
clone size: NA; D gene: NA; CDR3 length: 11; V gene: TRBV2; J gene: TRBJ1-5; CDR3 DNA: TGTGCCAGCAGCGGAGGACAGCCCCAGCATTTT; CDR3 protein: CASSGGQPQHF